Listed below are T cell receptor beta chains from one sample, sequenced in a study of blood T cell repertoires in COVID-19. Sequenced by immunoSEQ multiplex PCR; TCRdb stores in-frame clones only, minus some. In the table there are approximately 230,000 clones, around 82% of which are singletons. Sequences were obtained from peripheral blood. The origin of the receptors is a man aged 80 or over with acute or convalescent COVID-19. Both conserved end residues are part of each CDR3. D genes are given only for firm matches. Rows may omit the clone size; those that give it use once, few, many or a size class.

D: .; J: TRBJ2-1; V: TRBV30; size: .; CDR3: CARTGSSYNEQFF; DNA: TGTGCCCGGACCGGGAGCTCCTACAATGAGCAGTTCTTC
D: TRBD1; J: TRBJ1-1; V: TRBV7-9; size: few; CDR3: CASSFSRDRNTEAFF; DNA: TGTGCCAGCAGTTTCAGCCGGGACAGAAACACTGAAGCTTTCTTT
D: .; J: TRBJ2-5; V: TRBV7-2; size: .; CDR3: CASSLFRGLQETQYF; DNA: TGTGCCAGCAGCTTATTCCGGGGACTTCAAGAGACCCAGTACTTC
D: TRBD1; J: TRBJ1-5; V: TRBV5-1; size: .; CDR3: CASSLGGGQPQHF; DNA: TGCGCCAGCAGCTTGGGAGGGGGCCAGCCCCAGCATTTT
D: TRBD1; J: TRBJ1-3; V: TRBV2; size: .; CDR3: CASRAGTVSLSGNTIYF; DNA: TGTGCCAGCAGAGCCGGGACAGTATCCCTCTCTGGAAACACCATATATTTT
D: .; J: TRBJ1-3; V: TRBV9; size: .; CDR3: CASSVGALIGPSSGNTIYF; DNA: TGTGCCAGCAGCGTAGGGGCTTTGATTGGGCCAAGCTCTGGAAACACCATATATTTT
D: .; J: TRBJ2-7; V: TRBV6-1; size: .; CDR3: CASSEAMGLGYEQYF; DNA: TGTGCCAGCAGTGAAGCTATGGGACTTGGCTACGAGCAGTACTTC
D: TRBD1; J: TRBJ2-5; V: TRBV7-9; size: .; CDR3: CASSLTHGQGTETQYF; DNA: TGTGCCAGCAGCCTTACACACGGACAGGGGACGGAGACCCAGTACTTC
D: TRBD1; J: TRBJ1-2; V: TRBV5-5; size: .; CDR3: CASSLPGTGRGGYTF; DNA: TGTGCCAGCAGCTTGCCCGGGACAGGGAGAGGGGGCTACACCTTC
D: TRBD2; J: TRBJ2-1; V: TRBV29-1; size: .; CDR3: CSVVTSGIKGNEQFF; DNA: TGCAGCGTTGTAACTAGCGGGATCAAAGGGAATGAGCAGTTCTTC
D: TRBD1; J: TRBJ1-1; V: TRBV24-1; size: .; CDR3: CATSCRGSENTEAFF; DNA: TGTGCCACCAGCTGCAGGGGGTCGGAGAACACTGAAGCTTTCTTT
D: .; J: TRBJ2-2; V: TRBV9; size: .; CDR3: CASSVGTNTGELFF; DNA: TGTGCCAGCAGCGTAGGTACTAACACCGGGGAGCTGTTTTTT
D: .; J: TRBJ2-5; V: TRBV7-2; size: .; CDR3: CASSFRETRRETQYF; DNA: TGTGCCAGCAGCTTCCGTGAGACTAGGAGAGAGACCCAGTACTTC
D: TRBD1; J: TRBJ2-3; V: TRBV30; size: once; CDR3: CASGTGGADTQYF; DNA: TGTGCCTCCGGGACAGGGGGGGCAGATACGCAGTATTTT
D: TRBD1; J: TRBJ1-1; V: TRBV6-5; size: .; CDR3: CASSSGGIDTEAFF; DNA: TGTGCCAGCAGCTCAGGGGGCATCGACACTGAAGCTTTCTTT
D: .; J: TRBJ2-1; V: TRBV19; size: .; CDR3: CASSIQGSSYNEQFF; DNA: TGTGCCAGTAGTATACAGGGGAGCTCCTACAATGAGCAGTTCTTC
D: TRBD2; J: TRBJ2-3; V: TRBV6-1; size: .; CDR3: CASSAAFASGGTDTQYF; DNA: TGTGCCAGCAGTGCCGCTTTTGCTAGCGGGGGAACAGATACGCAGTATTTT
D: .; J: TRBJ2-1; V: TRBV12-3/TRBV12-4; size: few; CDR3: CASSFRPWNEQFF; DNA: TGTGCCAGCAGTTTCAGGCCATGGAATGAGCAGTTCTTC
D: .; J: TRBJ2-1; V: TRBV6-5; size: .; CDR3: CASSYANVRSGNEQFF; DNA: TGTGCCAGCAGTTACGCCAACGTGCGATCGGGTAATGAGCAGTTCTTC
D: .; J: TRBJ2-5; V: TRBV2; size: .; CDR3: CASSEAVATQYF; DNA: TGTGCCAGCAGTGAGGCGGTAGCGACCCAGTACTTC
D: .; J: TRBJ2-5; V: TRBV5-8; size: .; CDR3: CASSLLATQETQYF; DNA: TGTGCCAGCAGCTTGTTAGCGACCCAAGAGACCCAGTACTTC
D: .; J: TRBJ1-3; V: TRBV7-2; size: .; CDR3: CASSLSSGNTIYF; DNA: TGTGCCAGCAGCTTATCGTCCGGAAACACCATATATTTT
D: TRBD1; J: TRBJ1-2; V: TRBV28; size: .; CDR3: CASSGPGTGNGYTF; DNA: TGTGCCAGCAGTGGTCCCGGGACAGGGAATGGCTACACCTTC
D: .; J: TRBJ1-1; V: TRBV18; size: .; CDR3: CASSRPPEAFF; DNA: TGTGCCAGCTCACGGCCACCTGAAGCTTTCTTT
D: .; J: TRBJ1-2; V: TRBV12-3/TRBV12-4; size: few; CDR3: CASSQGGYSGYTF; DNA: TGTGCCAGTTCTCAGGGAGGGTATAGTGGCTACACCTTC
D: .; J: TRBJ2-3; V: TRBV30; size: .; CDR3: CAWSVHDSTQYF; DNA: TGTGCCTGGAGTGTACATGACTCAACGCAGTATTTT
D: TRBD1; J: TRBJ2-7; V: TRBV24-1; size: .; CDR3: CATSETGTGDYEQYF; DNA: TGTGCCACCAGTGAGACCGGGACAGGAGACTACGAGCAGTACTTC
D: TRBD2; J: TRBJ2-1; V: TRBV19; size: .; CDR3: CASSSGGGHNEQFF; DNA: TGTGCCAGTAGTTCCGGGGGGGGCCACAATGAGCAGTTCTTC
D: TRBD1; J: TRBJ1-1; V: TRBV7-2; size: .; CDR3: CASSLGPQGAVNTEAFF; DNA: TGTGCCAGCAGCTTAGGCCCCCAGGGGGCCGTAAACACTGAAGCTTTCTTT
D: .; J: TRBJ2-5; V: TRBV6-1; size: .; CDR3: CASSETDQTVATQYF; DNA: TGTGCCAGCAGTGAAACGGATCAAACCGTAGCGACCCAGTACTTC
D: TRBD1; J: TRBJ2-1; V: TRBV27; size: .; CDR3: CASRKTGGQYNEQFF; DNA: TGTGCCAGCAGGAAGACAGGGGGCCAATACAATGAGCAGTTCTTC
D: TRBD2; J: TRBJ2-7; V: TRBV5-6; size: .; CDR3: CASSLEGRAYEQYF; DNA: TGTGCCAGCAGCTTGGAAGGGAGGGCCTACGAGCAGTACTTC
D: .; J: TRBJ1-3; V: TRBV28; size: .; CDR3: CASSLGRTGNTIYF; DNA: TGTGCCAGCAGTTTGGGGAGGACTGGAAACACCATATATTTT
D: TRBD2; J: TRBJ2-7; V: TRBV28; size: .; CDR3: CASRGLATYEQYF; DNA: TGTGCCAGCAGAGGACTAGCTACCTACGAGCAGTACTTC
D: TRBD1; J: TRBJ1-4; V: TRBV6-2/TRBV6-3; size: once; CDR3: CASSSGTGVAEKLFF; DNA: TGTGCCAGCAGTTCTGGGACAGGGGTGGCTGAAAAACTGTTTTTT
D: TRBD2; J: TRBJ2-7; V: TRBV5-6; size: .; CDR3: CASSPRWGGLAYEQYF; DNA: TGTGCCAGCAGCCCCCGGTGGGGGGGGTTGGCCTACGAGCAGTACTTC